This T cell receptor (beta chain) was sequenced in a study of tumour-infiltrating T cells in Burkitt lymphoma. Only in-frame clones appear in the TCRdb table, and some are missing; sequencing was by immunoSEQ multiplex PCR. Of about 13,000 clones detected, about 85% appear once; the ten largest clones hold 1.1% to 1.5%. Germline CDR1 is MNHEY and CDR2 is SMNVEV (reference sequence). This CDR3 has 15 amino acids. Trimming removed 3 bases from V and 4 bases from J, with 15 bases in between. This chain connects TRBV27 to TRBJ2-5; D may be TRBD1 or TRBD2 (6 bases each). The sequence came from a human donor with diffuse large B-cell lymphoma. The source material was tumor tissue. This CDR3 is CASSLRQGRPETQYF. The CDR3 DNA reads TGTGCCAGCAGTTTGCGCCAGGGGAGGCCAGAGACCCAGTACTTC.